The 15 T cell receptor beta chains listed next were all sequenced from one sample in a study of cytomegalovirus exposure and HLA in healthy donors. 13 Jbeta primers and 60 Vbeta primers were used for the PCR. Data came from immunoSEQ multiplex PCR; TCRdb stores just in-frame clones and leaves some out. The profile covers some 110,000 clones, with more than 60% appearing a single time and around 2.1% taken by the ten largest. The sample comprised PBMCs. Source of these receptors: a man under 40 in good health and CMV-seronegative.

The chain couples TRBV6-4 to TRBJ1-1; weak D call: TRBD1 (6 bases). V was trimmed by 6 bases and J by 4 bases, leaving 12 bases between them. Germline V gene data show CDR1 as MRHNA and CDR2 as SNTAGT. The CDR3 has 13 residues. In DNA form, the CDR3 reads TGTGCCAGCAGCCTCAGGGGTGGCACTGAAGCTTTCTTT. It encodes CASSLRGGTEAFF.

A few counts support this clone. The chain joins TRBV7-2 to TRBJ2-6, with D possibly being TRBD1 (5 bases). The V end was cut by 1 base, the J end by 10 bases, with 20 bases between. Germline CDR1 and CDR2: SGHTA and FQGNSA. The CDR3 spans 17 residues. CDR3 in amino acids: CASSLGGGGAQVNVLTF. CDR3 DNA sequence: TGTGCCAGCAGCTTAGGGGGCGGCGGAGCCCAAGTAAACGTCCTGACTTTC.

The sample holds one count of this clone. This CDR3 reads CASSLATGIGEQYF. Written as DNA, the CDR3 is TGCGCCAGCAGCTTGGCAACAGGGATAGGGGAGCAGTACTTC. J is TRBJ2-7 and V is TRBV5-1, with D perhaps matching TRBD1 (6 bases). Trimming left V 0 bases short and J 7 bases short, with 14 bases between. Germline V CDR1 and CDR2: SGHRS, YFSETQ. This CDR3 region has 14 residues. The full variable domain, rest sourced from reference TRBV5-1 and TRBJ2-7, is KAGVTQTPRYLIKTRGQQVTLSCSPISGHRSVSWYQQTPGQGLQFLFEYFSETQRNKGNFPGRFSGRQFSNSRSEMNVSTLELGDSALYLCASSLATGIGEQYFGPGTRLTVT.

Notes on this clone: The sample holds other DNA sequences that translate to the same CDR3. The chain has TRBV5-1 and TRBJ1-3; 7 bases map to TRBD1. CDR1 is SGHRS and CDR2 is YFSETQ in the germline V gene. Trimming removed 0 bases from V and 3 bases from J; junction bases left unmatched: 6. The CDR3 extends over 16 amino acids. The CDR3 coding sequence is TGCGCCAGCAGCTTGGCTCCAGGGGGTAGTGGAAACACCATATATTTT. It specifies CASSLAPGGSGNTIYF.

The CDR3 loop is CASSEGQVATEAFF. CDR3 bases: TGTGCCAGCTCCGAGGGCCAGGTAGCCACTGAAGCTTTCTTT. The chain employs TRBV19 and TRBJ1-1; no definite D call. The CDR3 spans 14 residues. V was pared by 9 bases and J by 4 bases, with 18 bases between. Germline V lookup: CDR1 LNHDA, CDR2 SQIVND (reference sequence).

This chain links TRBV10-1 with TRBJ2-7; 7 nucleotides line up with TRBD2. CDR3 size: 15 residues. The V gene's germline CDR1 is WNHNN and CDR2 SYGVQD (reference sequence). Trimming took 2 bases from V and 0 from J; bases not matched to a gene: 4. Written as DNA, the CDR3 is TGCGCCAGCAGTGAGGGAAGGACTAGCTCCTACGAGCAGTACTTC. This sequence encodes CASSEGRTSSYEQYF.

The chain uses TRBV5-1 and TRBJ2-1; 10 nucleotides agree with TRBD2. CDR1 and CDR2 (germline): SGHRS, YFSETQ. V trimming: 7 bases; J trimming: 6 bases; junction bases outside the gene matches: 10. The CDR3 is 15 residues long. The CDR3 protein is CASQATSGNPNEQFF. In DNA form, the CDR3 reads TGCGCCAGCCAGGCCACTAGCGGGAATCCCAATGAGCAGTTCTTC.

The chain employs TRBV2 and TRBJ1-1; D gene uncertain. V lost 8 bases, J lost 6 bases, and 13 bases lay in between. Germline CDR1 is SNHLY and CDR2 is FYNNEI. The CDR3 extends over 12 amino acids. In DNA form, the CDR3 reads TGTGCCAGCCACATGGTATCCTCTGAAGCTTTCTTT. Protein product: CASHMVSSEAFF.

The chain uses TRBV5-3 and TRBJ2-1, with TRBD2 matching over 11 bases. TRBV5-3 is identified as an open reading frame with a role that is uncertain. CDR3 length equals 16 residues. The trim removed 3 bases at V and 5 bases at J, leaving 7 bases unmatched. Here the CDR3 reads CARSYKLAGDHNEQFF. DNA for the CDR3: TGTGCCAGAAGCTATAAACTAGCGGGGGATCACAATGAGCAGTTCTTC.

The V call is TRBV2, the J call TRBJ1-2; no clear D gene. The CDR3 contains 15 residues. With 6 bases removed from V and 5 bases from J, the gap between germline ends came to 19 bases. Germline CDR1 reads SNHLY; CDR2 reads FYNNEI. The DNA of the CDR3 is TGTGCCAGCAGAGGTTTACAGATCCTCGTTTATGGCTACACCTTC. This gives the protein CASRGLQILVYGYTF. Combining the CDR3 with reference TRBV2 and TRBJ1-2 gives the whole variable domain EPEVTQTPSHQVTQMGQEVILRCVPISNHLYFYWYRQILGQKVEFLVSFYNNEISEKSEIFDDQFSVERPDGSNFTLKIRSTKLEDSAMYFCASRGLQILVYGYTFGSGTRLTVV.

The chain is built from TRBV5-6 and TRBJ1-2; D not resolved. Per the germline V gene, CDR1 is SGHDT and CDR2 is YYEEEE. The CDR3 has 14 residues. V gave up 0 bases and J gave up 3 bases, with 9 bases separating them. CDR3 coding DNA: TGTGCCAGCAGCTTGGTTTTCGGGGACTATGGCTACACCTTC. It yields the protein CASSLVFGDYGYTF.

The rearrangement uses TRBV15 and TRBJ2-2; possible D gene TRBD1, 7 bases. Per germline, CDR1 LNHNV and CDR2 YYDKDF (reference sequence). V was trimmed by 3 bases and J by 4 bases, leaving 12 bases between them. CDR3 length: 15 amino acids. CDR3 in amino acids: CATSRGGQVTGELFF. CDR3 DNA: TGTGCCACCAGCAGGGGAGGACAGGTCACCGGGGAGCTGTTTTTT.

V and J are TRBV7-8 and TRBJ2-7; D is uncertain. There are 14 residues in the CDR3. Germline V gene lookup returns CDR1 SGHVS and CDR2 FQNEAQ. V dropped 2 bases and J dropped 0 bases, with 8 bases sitting between them. The CDR3 region is CASSLLSSSYEQYF. The CDR3 DNA is TGTGCCAGCAGCTTACTATCTAGCTCCTACGAGCAGTACTTC.

V usage is TRBV2 and J usage is TRBJ2-3; 8 nucleotides align to TRBD2. V shed 7 bases, J shed 0 bases, and the junction held 3 bases outside the gene matches. The CDR3 length is 14 residues. Looked up from germline, CDR1 is SNHLY and CDR2 is FYNNEI. The CDR3 here is CASKTSGSTDTQYF. The DNA of the CDR3 is TGTGCCAGCAAAACTAGCGGAAGCACAGATACGCAGTATTTT.

This chain links TRBV29-1 with TRBJ2-5; 10 bases line up with TRBD1. V was pared by 7 bases and J by 5 bases, with 4 bases of the junction left unmatched. Germline V gives CDR1 SQVTM, CDR2 ANQGSEA. The CDR3 runs to 12 residues. The CDR3 loop is CSGGQGGETQYF. CDR3 DNA: TGCAGCGGCGGACAGGGGGGCGAGACCCAGTACTTC.